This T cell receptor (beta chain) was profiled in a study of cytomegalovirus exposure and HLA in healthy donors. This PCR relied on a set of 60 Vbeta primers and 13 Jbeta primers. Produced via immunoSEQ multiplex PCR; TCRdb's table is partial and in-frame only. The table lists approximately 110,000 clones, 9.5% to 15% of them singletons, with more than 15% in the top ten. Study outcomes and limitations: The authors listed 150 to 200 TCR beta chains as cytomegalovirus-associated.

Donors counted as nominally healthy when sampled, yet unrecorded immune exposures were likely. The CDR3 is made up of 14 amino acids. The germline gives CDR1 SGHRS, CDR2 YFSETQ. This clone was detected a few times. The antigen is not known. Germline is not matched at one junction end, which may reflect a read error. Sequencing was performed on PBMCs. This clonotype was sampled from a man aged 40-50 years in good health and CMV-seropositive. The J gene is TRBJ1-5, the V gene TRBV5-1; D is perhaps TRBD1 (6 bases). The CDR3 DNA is TGCGCCAGCAGCTTCACAGGGAGGGATCAGCCCCAGAATTTT. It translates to CASSFTGRDQPQNF.